The 2 T cell receptor beta chains listed next were all sequenced from one sample in a study of cytomegalovirus exposure and HLA in healthy donors. With 60 Vbeta and 13 Jbeta primers, the PCR was carried out. Data came from immunoSEQ multiplex PCR; TCRdb stores just in-frame clones and leaves some out. The sample lists some 150,000 clones, approximately 80% seen once, with roughly 10% in the top ten. Sample: PBMCs. The receptor source for this set is a young man in good health and CMV-seropositive.

The V call is TRBV11-2, the J call TRBJ1-3; D remains ambiguous. Trimming pared 5 bases from V and 0 bases from J, leaving 11 bases between. The CDR3 sequence is 15 residues long. Germline CDR1 and CDR2: SGHAT and FQNNGV. The DNA for the CDR3 is TGTGCCAGCAGCCCGCGCACGGGCTCTGGAAACACCATATATTTT. Amino acid sequence: CASSPRTGSGNTIYF.

The chain combines TRBV7-9 with TRBJ1-5; unclear D gene. V lost 5 bases and J 6 bases, leaving 8 bases between the germline ends. The length of the CDR3 is 12 residues. Per the germline V gene, CDR1 is SEHNR and CDR2 is FQNEAQ (reference sequence). The CDR3 sequence is CASSQGGQPQHF. The CDR3 region has the DNA TGTGCCAGCAGCCAAGGAGGTCAGCCCCAGCATTTT.